The next 10 T cell receptor beta chains were all read from a single sample in a study of T cell responses to AZD1222 COVID-19 vaccine. Sequencing was performed with immunoSEQ multiplex PCR; in TCRdb, only in-frame clones are kept and a portion is missing. Among 150,000 to 200,000 clones listed, 88% were seen once. Sequenced here: peripheral blood, sampled 28 days after the second AZD1222 dose. The receptors shown here come from an adult who received the AZD1222 COVID-19 vaccine.

The chain couples TRBV7-9 to TRBJ2-7, with D hard to call. The CDR3 runs 11 residues. Trimming took 5 bases from V and 2 from J, leaving 4 bases between them. CDR1 and CDR2 (germline): SEHNR, FQNEAQ (reference sequence). The CDR3 region has the DNA TGTGCCAGCAGCCGCACCTACGAGCAGTACTTC. It codes for CASSRTYEQYF.

V gene TRBV7-9 combines with J gene TRBJ2-4; tentative D call: TRBD1 (5 bases). The CDR3 contains 17 residues. CDR1 and CDR2 (germline): SEHNR, FQNEAQ (reference sequence). Trimming shortened V by 1 base and J by 3 bases, and 16 bases separated the two germline ends. The CDR3 spells CASSLVAQGVDKNIQYF. CDR3 nucleotide sequence: TGTGCCAGCAGCTTAGTGGCGCAGGGTGTAGACAAAAACATTCAGTACTTC.

In its sample, this clone was seen once. The chain employs TRBV4-1 and TRBJ2-7; the D gene is possibly TRBD2 (6 bases). Germline CDR1 reads MGHRA; CDR2 reads YSYEKL. V lost 2 bases and J 1 base, leaving 12 bases between the germline ends. The CDR3 has 15 amino acids. For the CDR3, the DNA is TGCGCCAGCAGCCAACCGGGACTGCAGTCCTACGAGCAGTACTTC. It yields the protein CASSQPGLQSYEQYF.

This clone showed up just once. The rearrangement joins TRBV27 to TRBJ2-7, with 8 bases lining up with TRBD2. CDR1 MNHEY and CDR2 SMNVEV come from the germline V gene (reference sequence). The CDR3 is made up of 16 amino acids. The trim removed 0 bases at V and 2 bases at J, leaving 6 bases unmatched. The chain's CDR3 is CASSLSSLAGTYEQYF. The CDR3 DNA follows: TGTGCCAGCAGTTTATCGTCCCTAGCGGGTACCTACGAGCAGTACTTC.

The V gene is TRBV29-1, the J gene TRBJ1-1; D perhaps matches TRBD1 (6 bases). CDR1 is SQVTM and CDR2 is ANQGSEA in the germline V gene. CDR3 length: 12 amino acids. V lost 3 bases and J lost 5, with 10 bases in between. The CDR3 protein is CSVDQGRTEAFF. The CDR3 DNA reads as TGCAGCGTTGACCAGGGGCGAACTGAAGCTTTCTTT.

This clone was recorded a few times. The chain uses TRBV18 and TRBJ2-5; no reliable D call. Trimming cost V 0 bases and J 0 bases, with 8 bases left between them. CDR3 length equals 15 residues. Germline CDR1 KGHSH, CDR2 LQKENI. In nucleotides, the CDR3 is TGTGCCAGCTCACCACCTAGCCTGTACCAAGAGACCCAGTACTTC. Translating gives CASSPPSLYQETQYF.

The chain links TRBV12-5 to TRBJ2-2; D uncertain. The CDR3 consists of 15 residues. V was clipped by 2 bases and J by 5 bases, with 12 bases between them. The germline V gene has CDR1 LGHNT and CDR2 FRNRAP. The CDR3 region has the DNA TGTGCTAGTGGTTTGATCCAAGGGAATACCGGGGAGCTGTTTTTT. It codes for CASGLIQGNTGELFF.

The V gene is TRBV7-2, the J gene TRBJ2-7; 13 bases are a match to TRBD2. Trimming removed 5 bases from V and 5 bases from J; junction bases left unmatched: 6. CDR3 length: 15 amino acids. Germline CDR1 reads SGHTA; CDR2 reads FQGNSA. In DNA form, the CDR3 reads TGTGCCAGCAGCGACGGACTAGCGGGAGCCCACGAGCAGTACTTC. As protein: CASSDGLAGAHEQYF.

The chain joins TRBV7-8 to TRBJ2-5, with D perhaps matching TRBD1 or TRBD2 (5 bases each). CDR1 is SGHVS and CDR2 is FQNEAQ in the germline V gene. This CDR3 contains 13 residues. Trimming stripped 2 bases from V and 5 bases from J, with 9 bases between. CDR3 residues: CASSLSGTETQYF. The CDR3 DNA follows: TGTGCCAGCAGCTTATCAGGGACGGAGACCCAGTACTTC. The full variable domain, its missing parts supplied by reference TRBV7-8 and TRBJ2-5, is GAGVSQSPRYKVAKRGQDVALRCDPISGHVSLFWYQQALGQGPEFLTYFQNEAQLDKSGLPSDRFFAERPEGSVSTLKIQRTQQEDSAVYLCASSLSGTETQYFGPGTRLLVL.

This clone was observed a single time. V is TRBV28 and J is TRBJ1-2; D is unclear. Germline V gene lookup returns CDR1 MDHEN and CDR2 SYDVKM. CDR3 length: 14 residues. Deletions cut 3 bases from V and 0 bases from J, with 8 bases between. CDR3 protein: CASSFWSSNYGYTF. The CDR3 DNA follows: TGTGCCAGCAGTTTCTGGTCCTCTAACTATGGCTACACCTTC.